These 18 T cell receptor beta chains originate from one sample sequenced in a study of cytomegalovirus exposure and HLA in healthy donors. The PCR was carried out with 60 Vbeta primers and 13 Jbeta primers. Here immunoSEQ multiplex PCR was the method, and the copy in TCRdb shows in-frame clones only, minus some. This table has around 80,000 clones, over 75% appearing once. Sequencing was carried out using PBMCs. The receptors were gathered from a female donor in good health and CMV-seronegative.

This clone is classed as medium-sized (0.01 to 0.1%). The chain joins TRBV4-2 to TRBJ2-2; 11 bases match TRBD2. In germline, CDR1 is LGHNA, CDR2 YNFKEQ. This CDR3 region has 19 residues. Trimming at V came to 4 bases and at J to 1 base, leaving 11 bases not matched to a gene. CDR3 nucleotide sequence: TGTGCCAGCAGCCTCTCTTCGGCTAGCGGGGGGTTGAACACCGGGGAGCTGTTTTTT. Its translation is CASSLSSASGGLNTGELFF.

V is TRBV19 and J is TRBJ2-6; D gene ambiguous. The germline V and J ends were trimmed by 0 bases and 0 bases, with 6 bases remaining between them. The CDR3 loop spans 16 amino acids. Germline CDR1 and CDR2: LNHDA and SQIVND (reference sequence). CDR3 amino acids: CASSIDADSGANVLTF. The DNA of the CDR3 is TGTGCCAGTAGTATAGACGCGGACTCTGGGGCCAACGTCCTGACTTTC.

The rearrangement uses TRBV5-6 and TRBJ1-1, with D perhaps TRBD1 (6 bases). Trimming removed 6 bases at V and 3 bases at J, with 12 bases between. The germline CDR1 and CDR2 sequences are SGHDT and YYEEEE. There are 13 residues in the CDR3. The CDR3 DNA sequence: TGTGCCAGCACCACTAAGGGGGACACTGAAGCTTTCTTT. This gives the protein CASTTKGDTEAFF. The complete variable domain, with remaining parts taken from reference TRBV5-6 and TRBJ1-1, reads DAGVTQSPTHLIKTRGQQVTLRCSPKSGHDTVSWYQQALGQGPQFIFQYYEEEERQRGNFPDRFSGHQFPNYSSELNVNALLLGDSALYLCASTTKGDTEAFFGQGTRLTVV.

The rearrangement joins TRBV7-9 to TRBJ2-7; TRBD2 aligns across 7 bases. J gave up 5 bases and V 3 bases, and 10 bases lay outside the gene matches. The CDR3 totals 15 residues. Looked up from germline, CDR1 is SEHNR and CDR2 is FQNEAQ (reference sequence). CDR3 nucleotides: TGTGCCAGCAGCTTCGGCGGGAGCAGGGTTGACGAGCAGTACTTC. Translated: CASSFGGSRVDEQYF.

The V and J genes are TRBV11-1 and TRBJ2-2, with 12 positions matching TRBD2. V shed 5 bases, J shed 3 bases, and the junction held 4 bases outside the gene matches. From germline, CDR1 is SGHAT and CDR2 FQDESV (reference sequence). CDR3 length: 16 residues. The CDR3 nucleotides read TGTGCCAGCAGCCGTCGACTAGCGGGGGACACCGGGGAGCTGTTTTTT. This sequence encodes CASSRRLAGDTGELFF.

CDR3 loop: CASSHWGEGGETQYF. The CDR3 nucleotides read TGTGCCAGCAGCCACTGGGGGGAGGGCGGGGAGACCCAGTACTTC. The rearrangement uses TRBV28 and TRBJ2-5, with 7 positions matching TRBD2. There are 15 residues in the CDR3. J lost 5 bases, V lost 6 bases, and 12 bases had no gene match. Germline V gene data show CDR1 as MDHEN and CDR2 as SYDVKM.

The CDR3 loop is CASSSGGWGGQPQHF. The CDR3 DNA is TGTGCCAGCAGCTCAGGGGGTTGGGGTGGTCAGCCCCAGCATTTT. The V call is TRBV7-2, the J call TRBJ1-5; 7 bases fit TRBD1. V lost 4 bases, J lost 6 bases, and 9 bases stayed unmatched. The germline V gene has CDR1 SGHTA and CDR2 FQGNSA. The CDR3 has 15 residues.

In DNA, the CDR3 is TGTGCCAGCAGCTTAGCCTCTACAGGGTCGGTCTATGGCTACACCTTC. This translates into CASSLASTGSVYGYTF. The chain links TRBV7-9 to TRBJ1-2; TRBD1 is a possible D gene (6 bases). The CDR3 spans 16 residues. V dropped 0 bases and J dropped 4 bases, with 15 bases sitting between them. Germline assignment: CDR1 SEHNR and CDR2 FQNEAQ (reference sequence). The whole variable domain, filled in from reference TRBV7-9 and TRBJ1-2, reads DTGVSQNPRHKITKRGQNVTFRCDPISEHNRLYWYRQTLGQGPEFLTYFQNEAQLEKSRLLSDRFSAERPKGSFSTLEIQRTEQGDSAMYLCASSLASTGSVYGYTFGSGTRLTVV.

V gene TRBV5-1 combines with J gene TRBJ2-7; weak D call: TRBD2 (7 bases). This CDR3 is 15 amino acids long. CDR1 is SGHRS and CDR2 is YFSETQ in the germline V gene. The ends were cut back, 5 bases at V and 5 bases at J, with 20 bases in the middle. The CDR3 region is CASRPKEGGLNEQYF. CDR3 sequence (DNA): TGCGCCAGCAGACCAAAGGAGGGGGGGCTCAACGAGCAGTACTTC.

The rearrangement joins TRBV4-1 to TRBJ2-7; 9 bases match TRBD2. The CDR3 is 16 residues long. The germline V gene encodes CDR1 MGHRA and CDR2 YSYEKL. After removal of 0 bases from V and 3 bases from J, the junction contained 6 bases not matched to a gene. The CDR3 protein is CASSQDWLSGSYEQYF. The DNA for the CDR3 is TGCGCCAGCAGCCAAGATTGGCTTAGCGGGAGCTACGAGCAGTACTTC.

The chain links TRBV5-5 to TRBJ2-3; 10 bases are a match to TRBD1. This CDR3 contains 17 residues. Germline V gene data show CDR1 as SGHKS and CDR2 as YYEKEE (reference sequence). V dropped 4 bases and J dropped 2; count of bases not matched to a gene: 10. The CDR3 DNA follows: TGTGCCAGCAGCATCCGGGACAGGGGTGACTTCACAGATACGCAGTATTTT. Translated, it gives CASSIRDRGDFTDTQYF.

This chain connects TRBV10-3 to TRBJ2-7, with D uncertain. Germline V gives CDR1 ENHRY, CDR2 SYGVKD. There are 13 residues in the CDR3. The germline V and J ends were trimmed by 6 bases and 0 bases, with 9 bases remaining between them. The CDR3 protein is CAISNQNSYEQYF. The CDR3 DNA is TGTGCCATCAGCAACCAGAACTCCTACGAGCAGTACTTC.

V gene TRBV6-5 combines with J gene TRBJ2-1; 9 bases map to TRBD1. Per the germline V gene, CDR1 is MNHEY and CDR2 is SVGAGI. Unmatched junction bases numbered 4, after V lost 2 bases and J lost 2 bases. CDR3 size: 16 residues. The CDR3 DNA sequence: TGTGCCAGCAGTTACGGACAGGGGTGGCCCTACAATGAGCAGTTCTTC. Protein sequence: CASSYGQGWPYNEQFF.

The V call is TRBV10-3, the J call TRBJ1-6; possible D gene TRBD1, 5 bases. V was pared by 2 bases and J by 7 bases, with 15 bases between. Germline V gene lookup returns CDR1 ENHRY and CDR2 SYGVKD. The CDR3 is 16 amino acids. Here the CDR3 reads CAISEVSRVTNSPLHF. CDR3 DNA sequence: TGTGCCATCAGTGAGGTTAGCAGGGTAACGAATTCACCCCTCCACTTT.

This clone showed up just a few times. This chain joins TRBV6-1 and TRBJ1-1; 9 positions agree with TRBD1. V dropped 6 bases and J dropped 1; count of bases not matched to a gene: 3. There are 14 residues in the CDR3. Looked up from germline, CDR1 is MNHNS and CDR2 is SASEGT. CDR3 DNA: TGTGCCAGCAGGGGGACAGGGCGGAACACTGAAGCTTTCTTT. Residues: CASRGTGRNTEAFF.

The chain employs TRBV5-4 and TRBJ2-2; D remains unclear. The germline V gene encodes CDR1 SGHNT and CDR2 YYREEE (reference sequence). Trimming shortened V by 0 bases and J by 0 bases, and 15 bases separated the two germline ends. The CDR3 has 18 residues. DNA for the CDR3: TGTGCCAGCAGCTTGGACCGGGTGGTTACTTCGAACACCGGGGAGCTGTTTTTT. This codes for CASSLDRVVTSNTGELFF.

The chain uses TRBV30 and TRBJ2-5; D perhaps matches TRBD1 (7 bases). The length of the CDR3 is 15 residues. V lost 5 bases and J 9 bases, leaving 25 bases between the germline ends. The V gene's germline CDR1 is GTSNPN and CDR2 SVGIG (reference sequence). The CDR3 DNA reads as TGTGCCTGGTGCGAAGGGACAGCCCCTTGGGAGGCCCAGTACTTC. It codes for CAWCEGTAPWEAQYF.

With regard to this clone: This specimen includes other DNA sequences encoding the same CDR3. The chain links TRBV7-2 to TRBJ1-5; D ambiguous. Germline V gene data show CDR1 as SGHTA and CDR2 as FQGNSA. Trimming pared 5 bases from V and 2 bases from J, leaving 10 bases between. CDR3 length: 14 amino acids. CDR3 sequence reads: CASSPSGGNQPQHF. CDR3 bases: TGTGCCAGCAGCCCCAGCGGCGGCAATCAGCCCCAGCATTTT. The full variable domain, completed using reference TRBV7-2 and TRBJ1-5, is GAGVSQSPSNKVTEKGKDVELRCDPISGHTALYWYRQSLGQGLEFLIYFQGNSAPDKSGLPSDRFSAERTGGSVSTLTIQRTQQEDSAVYLCASSPSGGNQPQHFGDGTRLSIL.